This T cell receptor (beta chain) stems from a study of blood T cells in healthy people across ages. Study-wide results and limits: PBMC samples, being unsorted, prevented any conclusive comparison of naive and antigen-experienced cells. It was held that the diversity estimates obtained from one million T cells were underestimates.

With a J-beta primer mix and a sample-barcoded 5' primer, a second PCR ran about 6 to 11 cycles. TCRdb used MiXCR to reprocess the 5' RACE reads, holding one entry per CDR3 protein. This table has approximately 1,000,000 distinct CDR3 sequences, approximately 38% appearing once. As regards this clonotype: What it binds is unknown.

Germline trimming cut 2 bases from V and 0 bases from J; bases unmatched to any gene: 9. Germline V gene data show CDR1 as ENHRY and CDR2 as SYGVKD. The CDR3 has 17 amino acids. Isolation recovered at least 6.5 million PBMCs from every sample. Total RNA amounts of at least 5.5 micrograms were extracted per sample. The clonotype was recovered from a man between 18 and 35 years old in good health. What was sequenced was blood. The chain combines TRBV10-3 with TRBJ1-1; 7 bases map to TRBD1. Here the CDR3 DNA reads TGTGCCATCAGTGAGCCAACAGAGACAGGGCTGAACACTGAAGCTTTCTTT. This sequence encodes CAISEPTETGLNTEAFF.